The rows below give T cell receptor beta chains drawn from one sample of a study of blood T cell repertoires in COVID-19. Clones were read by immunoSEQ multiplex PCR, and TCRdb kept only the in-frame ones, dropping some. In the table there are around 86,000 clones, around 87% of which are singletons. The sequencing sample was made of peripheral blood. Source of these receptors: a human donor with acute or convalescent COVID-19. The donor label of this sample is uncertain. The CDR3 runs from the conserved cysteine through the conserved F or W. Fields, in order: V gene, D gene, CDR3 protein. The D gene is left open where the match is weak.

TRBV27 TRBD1 CASSLYRGYEQYF
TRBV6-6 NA CASSGSQETQYF
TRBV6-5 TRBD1 CASSQQGAGEQFF
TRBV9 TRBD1 CASSRDSRYADIQYF
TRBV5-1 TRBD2 CASSEPGLHNEQFF
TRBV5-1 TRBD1 CASSFSGQPISEQYF
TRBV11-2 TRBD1 CASSKQGRGETQYF
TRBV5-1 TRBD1 CASSLGEGGSNTGELFF
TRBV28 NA CASSIGRSRHTF
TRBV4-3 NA CASSQDLATQNYGYTF
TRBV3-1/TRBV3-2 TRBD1 CASSQAFGTGEETQYF
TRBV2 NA CASSGEGENVIF
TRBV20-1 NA CSAQRVYEQYF
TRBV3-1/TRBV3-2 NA CASSQAGEETQYF
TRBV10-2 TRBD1 CASQMDRDNYGYTF
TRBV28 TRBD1 CASSTILYRQGVSYGYTF
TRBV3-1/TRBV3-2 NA CASSQAGSGNTIYF
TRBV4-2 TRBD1 CASSQDKPGQASLYGYTF
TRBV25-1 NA CASSAQSITETQYF
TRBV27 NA CASSPTSPYNEQFF
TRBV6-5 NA CASKPSVTSTDTQYF
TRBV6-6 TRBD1 CASSTGQVYSNQPQHF
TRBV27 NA CASSLGGLADTQYF
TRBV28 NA CASNSGELSSYEQYF
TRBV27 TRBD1 CASSLDPGTGVPEQFF
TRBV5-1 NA CASSSGAAGHTF
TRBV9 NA CASSVGVISRGTQYF
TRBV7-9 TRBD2 CASGPGLALGTGELFF
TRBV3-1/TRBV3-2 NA CASSRFGDSGNTIYF
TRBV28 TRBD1 CASSPYGRGSYEKLFF
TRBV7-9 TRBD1 CASSPTGADYGYTF
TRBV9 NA CASSVTGKTGELFF
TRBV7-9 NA CASSLKGVDTQYF
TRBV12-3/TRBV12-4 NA CASSRDTAYEQYF
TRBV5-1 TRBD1 CASSLRQGSEAFF
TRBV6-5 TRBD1 CASRDRGPYEQYF
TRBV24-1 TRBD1 CATSDLGQGPDTQYF